This T cell receptor (beta chain) was profiled in a study of blood T cell repertoires in COVID-19 (dated by TCRdb to 2018 to 2021). Looking at the study overall: Collaborator samples came from the United States, Italy and Spain and covered acute and convalescent phases of COVID-19. The material from the prospective study consisted of cDNA or gDNA derived from T cells, B-cell-depleted T cells, or PBMCs. Deeply sampled blood TCRbeta repertoires from subjects exposed to, actively infected with, or recovered from COVID-19 were included in the dataset. A freely available public database, intended as a resource for researchers studying the immune response to SARS-CoV-2, is where the repertoires were released. Samples came from the ongoing ImmuneRACE study (first 160 participants) plus 1,254 subjects from 6 global collaborators. Sample metadata almost always included a de-identified subject ID, COVID-19 status, age in years and sex. HLA class I and class II types, where available, came from metadata supplied by the sample provider rather than from assay-based typing. Overall study results and their limits: Clinical and demographic metadata were provided uncurated, with the amount varying by source and participant.

V is cut by 5 bases and J by 0 bases, and the space between the germline ends is 14 bases. Measured from the cysteine to the phenylalanine, the CDR3 is 16 residues long. Only the CDR3 region is kept as DNA, spanning 48 bases read in frame from base 1. The germline V gene provides CDR1 MNHEY and CDR2 SVGEGT. Enrolling through a virtual design, the prospective study's participants ranged in age from roughly 18 to 89 years and lived across 20 to 25 United States geographic areas. Cohort assignment in the prospective study relied on participant-reported clinical history from a screening survey and a study questionnaire. In the prospective study, whole blood, serum and a nasopharyngeal or oropharyngeal swab were collected from each participant by mobile phlebotomists. Over an approximately 2-month period, participants in the prospective study had the option of providing additional blood draws and questionnaires. Prospective study blood samples were shipped either frozen or at room temperature before DNA extraction.

The immunoSEQ Assay, a bias-controlled multiplex PCR, was used to amplify TCRbeta CDR3 regions from genomic DNA. Per the authors' processing: The number of nucleated cells in each sample was estimated by amplification of reference gene primers within the assay. To quantify the absolute abundance of each unique TCRbeta CDR3 rearrangement, sequence reads were collapsed and filtered. For each sample, productive Simpson clonality was calculated as the square root of Simpson's diversity index over productive rearrangements. Held by TCRdb, this immuneACCESS table contains in-frame sequences only and omits some clones. Under half of the omission traces to an unresolved V gene where checked; the cause of the rest is unknown. That table gives V, J and clone size, and the DNA gave D and trimming. The sample contains approximately 180,000 clones, roughly nine tenths of them found a single time. The ten largest clones represent 2% to 2.5% of the sample.

About this clone itself: Its recognized antigen is unknown. The sample holds no much larger clone one base away, and base qualities are not on file.

The receptor was isolated from a woman aged 40 to 49 with acute COVID-19. Sequenced: PBMCs or T cells enriched from blood (not recorded which). Rearrangement joined TRBV6-2 or TRBV6-3 to TRBJ2-1; matching of 5 bases hints at TRBD2 as the D gene. The encoded CDR3 is CASSPRTLSSYNEQFF. At the DNA level, the sequence is TGTGCCAGCAGTCCCAGGACTCTTAGCTCCTACAATGAGCAGTTCTTC.